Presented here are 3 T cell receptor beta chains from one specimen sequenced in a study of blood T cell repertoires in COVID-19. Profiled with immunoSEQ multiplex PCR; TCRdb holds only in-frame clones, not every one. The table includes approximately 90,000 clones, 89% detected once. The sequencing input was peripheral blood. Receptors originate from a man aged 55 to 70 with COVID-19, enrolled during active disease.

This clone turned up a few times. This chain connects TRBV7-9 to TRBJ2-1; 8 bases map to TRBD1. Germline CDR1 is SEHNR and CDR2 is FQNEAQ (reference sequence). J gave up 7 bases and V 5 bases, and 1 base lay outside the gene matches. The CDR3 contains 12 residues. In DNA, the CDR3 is TGTGCCAGCAGCAGGACAGGGAATGAGCAGTTCTTC. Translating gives CASSRTGNEQFF. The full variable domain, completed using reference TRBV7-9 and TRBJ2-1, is DTGVSQNPRHKITKRGQNVTFRCDPISEHNRLYWYRQTLGQGPEFLTYFQNEAQLEKSRLLSDRFSAERPKGSFSTLEIQRTEQGDSAMYLCASSRTGNEQFFGPGTRLTVL.

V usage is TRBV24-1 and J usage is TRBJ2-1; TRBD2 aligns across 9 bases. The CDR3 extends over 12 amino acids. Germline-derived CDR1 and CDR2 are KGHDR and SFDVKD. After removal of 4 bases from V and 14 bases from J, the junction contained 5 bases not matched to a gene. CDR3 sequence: CATSEPSGTEFF. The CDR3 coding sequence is TGTGCCACCAGTGAACCTAGCGGGACGGAGTTCTTC.

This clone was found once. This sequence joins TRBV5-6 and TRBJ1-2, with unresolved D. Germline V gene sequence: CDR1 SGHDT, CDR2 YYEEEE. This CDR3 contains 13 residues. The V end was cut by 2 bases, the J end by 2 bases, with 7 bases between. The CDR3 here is CASSFGRNYGYTF. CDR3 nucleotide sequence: TGTGCCAGCAGCTTTGGTCGGAACTATGGCTACACCTTC. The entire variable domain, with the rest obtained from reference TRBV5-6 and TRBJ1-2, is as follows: DAGVTQSPTHLIKTRGQQVTLRCSPKSGHDTVSWYQQALGQGPQFIFQYYEEEERQRGNFPDRFSGHQFPNYSSELNVNALLLGDSALYLCASSFGRNYGYTFGSGTRLTVV.